These 19 T cell receptor beta chains share one sample of origin, sequenced in a study of control samples from healthy donors and cancer patients. Produced via immunoSEQ multiplex PCR; TCRdb's table is partial and in-frame only. The table records approximately 70,000 clones, about 87% of them present only once. Material for sequencing was PBMCs. The receptors originated from a woman between 50 and 59 years old with head and neck cancer.

The rearrangement uses TRBV4-3 and TRBJ2-3; tentative D call: TRBD2 (6 bases). V was pared by 4 bases and J by 2 bases, with 10 bases between. CDR1 is LGHNA, CDR2 YSLEER, per germline. This CDR3 is built from 14 residues. As DNA, the CDR3 is TGCGCCAGCAGCCGAGGACTAAACACAGATACGCAGTATTTT. Amino acid sequence: CASSRGLNTDTQYF.

V usage is TRBV7-8 and J usage is TRBJ2-1; D might be TRBD1 (6 bases). The germline CDR1 and CDR2 sequences are SGHVS and FQNEAQ. The germline V and J ends were trimmed by 5 bases and 6 bases, with 17 bases remaining between them. The CDR3 consists of 15 residues. The CDR3 nucleotides read TGTGCCAGCAGCCCACCAGGGGTTGGTAGCAATGAGCAGTTCTTC. Protein product: CASSPPGVGSNEQFF.

The rearrangement joins TRBV21-1 to TRBJ1-5; the table's D call of TRBD1 was not tested on the DNA. TRBV21-1 is noted as a pseudogene. The CDR3 is 15 amino acids. This CDR3 is CASSLPTGSNQPQHF. In DNA form, the CDR3 reads TGTGCCAGCAGCTTACCGACAGGTAGCAATCAGCCCCAGCATTTT.

The chain links TRBV5-1 to TRBJ1-2; 7 nucleotides align to TRBD1. The CDR3 has 13 residues. With 2 bases clipped from V and 4 bases from J, the junction kept 2 bases outside the gene matches. Germline V gives CDR1 SGHRS, CDR2 YFSETQ. The chain's CDR3 is CASSLQGTYGYTF. In DNA form, the CDR3 reads TGCGCCAGCAGCTTACAGGGGACCTATGGCTACACCTTC.

The chain has TRBV18 and TRBJ1-3; D call uncertain. Looked up from germline, CDR1 is KGHSH and CDR2 is LQKENI. This CDR3 contains 15 residues. V lost 2 bases to trimming and J lost 2 bases, with 10 bases between them. CDR3: CASSPEGAAGNTIYF. In DNA, the CDR3 is TGTGCCAGCTCACCAGAGGGCGCGGCTGGAAACACCATATATTTT. The complete variable domain, with remaining parts taken from reference TRBV18 and TRBJ1-3, reads NAGVMQNPRHLVRRRGQEARLRCSPMKGHSHVYWYRQLPEEGLKFMVYLQKENIIDESGMPKERFSAEFPKEGPSILRIQQVVRGDSAAYFCASSPEGAAGNTIYFGEGSWLTVV.

This chain connects TRBV29-1 to TRBJ1-1; D is uncertain. V was trimmed by 8 bases and J by 6 bases, leaving 10 bases between them. Germline V gene sequence: CDR1 SQVTM, CDR2 ANQGSEA. The CDR3 sequence is 10 residues long. CDR3 region: CSFQDAEAFF. DNA for the CDR3: TGCAGCTTCCAGGACGCTGAAGCTTTCTTT.

V usage is TRBV5-1 and J usage is TRBJ2-2; D tentatively fits TRBD1 or TRBD2 (6 bases each). The V end was cut by 3 bases, the J end by 5 bases, with 14 bases between. CDR1 is SGHRS, CDR2 YFSETQ, per germline. This CDR3 has 15 residues. CDR3 bases: TGCGCCAGCAGCTGGGAAACAGGGAGGACCGGGGAGCTGTTTTTT. It translates to CASSWETGRTGELFF.

The CDR3 sequence is CASSLPGDSSYEQYF. CDR3 bases: TGTGCCAGCAGCCTCCCCGGGGACAGTTCGTACGAGCAGTACTTC. This chain joins TRBV28 and TRBJ2-7; TRBD1 agrees at 7 bases. Per the germline V gene, CDR1 is MDHEN and CDR2 is SYDVKM. The V and J ends lost 6 bases and 4 bases, in that order; junction bases with no gene match: 12. The CDR3 runs to 15 residues.

The chain has TRBV11-2 and TRBJ2-1; 13 bases match TRBD2. V shed 7 bases and J 1 base; nucleotides not matched to a gene: 7. There are 17 residues in the CDR3. CDR1 SGHAT and CDR2 FQNNGV come from the germline V gene. CDR3 region: CASTLLAGGISYNEQFF. CDR3 in DNA: TGTGCCAGCACCCTACTAGCGGGGGGGATTTCCTACAATGAGCAGTTCTTC.

This chain connects TRBV11-2 to TRBJ1-5, with D maybe TRBD1 (6 bases). Trimming took off 5 bases at V and 5 bases at J, with 13 bases between the two ends. The length of the CDR3 is 14 residues. Germline V gene lookup returns CDR1 SGHAT and CDR2 FQNNGV. The CDR3 spells CASSAGERDQPQHF. In DNA form, the CDR3 reads TGTGCCAGCAGCGCAGGGGAGAGGGATCAGCCCCAGCATTTT.

The chain recombines TRBV4-3 with TRBJ2-5; a weak D match, TRBD2 (5 bases). The germline gives CDR1 LGHNA, CDR2 YSLEER. V lost 0 bases and J lost 5, with 10 bases in between. The CDR3 runs 14 residues. The CDR3 bases are TGCGCCAGCAGCCAAGAGACGGGGAAGGAGACCCAGTACTTC. It translates to CASSQETGKETQYF.

This chain uses TRBV20-1 with TRBJ1-1, with a possible D match to TRBD1 (6 bases). The CDR3 extends over 11 amino acids. Looked up from germline, CDR1 is DFQATT and CDR2 is SNEGSKA (reference sequence). The V gene lost 5 bases and the J gene lost 9 bases, with 13 bases spanning the gap. CDR3 protein: CSAARTAQAFF. The CDR3 nucleotides read TGCAGTGCTGCCCGGACAGCTCAAGCTTTCTTT.

The table lists this clone with a count of one. The gene calls are TRBV14 and TRBJ2-6; TRBD2 agrees at 7 bases. V trimming: 1 base; J trimming: 4 bases; junction bases outside the gene matches: 16. Germline CDR1 reads SGHDN; CDR2 reads FVKESK. This CDR3 has 20 amino acids. The CDR3, as DNA: TGTGCCAGCAGCCAAGGGGGAGTCCGGATCGGGAGGTCCGGGGCCAACGTCCTGACTTTC. The encoded protein is CASSQGGVRIGRSGANVLTF.

DNA of the CDR3: TGCGCCAGCAGCCAAGGTGGGACAGGGTATGCTAATGAAAAACTGTTTTTT. It codes for CASSQGGTGYANEKLFF. V is TRBV4-1 and J is TRBJ1-4; 9 bases are shared with TRBD1. CDR3 length equals 17 residues. The trim removed 1 base at V and 3 bases at J, leaving 6 bases unmatched. Germline CDR1 reads MGHRA; CDR2 reads YSYEKL.

J is TRBJ1-5 and V is TRBV24-1; 8 bases are shared with TRBD1. With V trimmed by 9 bases and J by 3 bases, 6 bases remained unmatched. The length of the CDR3 is 14 residues. Germline V gene lookup returns CDR1 KGHDR and CDR2 SFDVKD. CDR3 sequence: CATGGQGYNQPQHF. CDR3 nucleotide sequence: TGTGCCACCGGAGGACAGGGATACAATCAGCCCCAGCATTTT.

The chain combines TRBV19 with TRBJ2-3; TRBD1 matches 8 bases. Per the germline V gene, CDR1 is LNHDA and CDR2 is SQIVND (reference sequence). After removal of 10 bases from V and 2 bases from J, the junction contained 14 bases not matched to a gene. This CDR3 region has 16 residues. The DNA for the CDR3 is TGTGCCACTACAGGGGGAGTGCCACCGACCACAGATACGCAGTATTTT. It is translated as CATTGGVPPTTDTQYF.

In DNA form, the CDR3 reads TGTGCCTGGAGTTCTAGGGTGGGTGAAAAACTGTTTTTT. Translated: CAWSSRVGEKLFF. The V call is TRBV30, the J call TRBJ1-4; D not resolved. V was pared by 2 bases and J by 7 bases, with 11 bases between. CDR1 is GTSNPN and CDR2 is SVGIG in the germline V gene (reference sequence). The CDR3 loop spans 13 amino acids.

The chain links TRBV6-5 to TRBJ1-2; 8 nucleotides match TRBD1. V lost 2 bases to trimming and J lost 0 bases; unmatched junction nucleotides: 2. The CDR3 runs 15 residues. Germline V gene lookup returns CDR1 MNHEY and CDR2 SVGAGI. CDR3 in DNA: TGTGCCAGCAGTTACGACAGGGGAGCTAACTATGGCTACACCTTC. This gives the protein CASSYDRGANYGYTF.

The sample holds one count of this clone. The chain is built from TRBV28 and TRBJ2-6; D is perhaps TRBD1 (5 bases). Trimming removed 7 bases at V and 0 bases at J, with 13 bases between. Per the germline V gene, CDR1 is MDHEN and CDR2 is SYDVKM. The CDR3 runs to 16 residues. CDR3 DNA: TGTGCCAGCAAGGGCAGGGTAAACTCTGGGGCCAACGTCCTGACTTTC. It yields the protein CASKGRVNSGANVLTF.